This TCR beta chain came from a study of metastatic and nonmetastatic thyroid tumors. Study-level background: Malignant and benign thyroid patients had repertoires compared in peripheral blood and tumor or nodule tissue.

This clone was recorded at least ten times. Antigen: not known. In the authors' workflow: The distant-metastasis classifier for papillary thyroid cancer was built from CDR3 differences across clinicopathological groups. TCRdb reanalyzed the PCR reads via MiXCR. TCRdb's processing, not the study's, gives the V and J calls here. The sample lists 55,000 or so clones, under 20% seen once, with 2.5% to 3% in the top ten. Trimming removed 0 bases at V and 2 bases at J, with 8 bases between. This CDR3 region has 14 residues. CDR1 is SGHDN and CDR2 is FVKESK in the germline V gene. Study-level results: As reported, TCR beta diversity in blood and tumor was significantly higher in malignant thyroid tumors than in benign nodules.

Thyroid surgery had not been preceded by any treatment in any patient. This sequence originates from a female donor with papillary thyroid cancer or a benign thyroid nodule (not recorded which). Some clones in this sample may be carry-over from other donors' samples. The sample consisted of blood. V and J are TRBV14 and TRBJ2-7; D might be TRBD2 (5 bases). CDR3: CASSQDTGTYEQYF. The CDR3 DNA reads TGTGCCAGCAGCCAAGATACGGGAACCTACGAGCAGTACTTC.